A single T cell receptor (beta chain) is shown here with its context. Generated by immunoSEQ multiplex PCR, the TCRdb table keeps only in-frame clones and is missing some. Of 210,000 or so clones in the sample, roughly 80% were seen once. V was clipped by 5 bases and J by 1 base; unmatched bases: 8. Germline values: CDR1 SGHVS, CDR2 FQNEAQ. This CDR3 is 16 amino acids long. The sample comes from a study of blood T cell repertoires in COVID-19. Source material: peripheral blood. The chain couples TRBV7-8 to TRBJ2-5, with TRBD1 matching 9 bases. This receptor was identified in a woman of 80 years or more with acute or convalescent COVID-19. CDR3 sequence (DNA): TGTGCCAGCAGCCTCCGGACAGGGGTAATCCAAGAGACCCAGTACTTC. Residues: CASSLRTGVIQETQYF.